This TCR beta chain was retrieved from a study of T cell responses to AZD1222 COVID-19 vaccine. Germline values: CDR1 SNHLY, CDR2 FYNNEI. The V end was cut by 5 bases, the J end by 2 bases, with 16 bases between. The CDR3 is made up of 16 amino acids. The repertoire was sequenced with immunoSEQ multiplex PCR; TCRdb's copy has only in-frame clones and lacks some. The top ten hold less than 4.5% of the sample, which has around 150,000 clones, roughly nine tenths seen once. The sample here was peripheral blood, taken on day 0 of MenACWY control vaccination. V and J are TRBV2 and TRBJ2-1; TRBD2 is a possible D gene (5 bases). The TCR originated in an adult in good health. CDR3 in DNA: TGTGCCAGCAGTCTAAGTGGACTTATGGCCTACAATGAGCAGTTCTTC. It codes for CASSLSGLMAYNEQFF.